The source of this T cell receptor beta chain is a study of shared clonotypes between healthy human individuals. Overall study findings and caveats: Non-shared clonotypes had lower generation probabilities than those shared by all four donors.

Germline V gene lookup returns CDR1 SGHAT and CDR2 FQNNGV. V was clipped by 5 bases and J by 7 bases, with 12 bases between them. This CDR3 is 13 amino acids long. The table came from immunoSEQ multiplex PCR; TCRdb's copy has only in-frame clones and leaves some out. The sample has a few million clones, approximately 96% seen once. Concerning this clone itself: Its target is not known.

The rearrangement links TRBV11-2 to TRBJ2-1, with D unclear. Sequenced material: naive CD4+ T cells sorted from blood. Indicated subset: CD45RA+ positively selected. The sequence was collected from a young man in good health. CDR3 protein: CASSPTYGNEQFF. The CDR3 DNA is TGTGCCAGCAGCCCTACCTACGGGAATGAGCAGTTCTTC.